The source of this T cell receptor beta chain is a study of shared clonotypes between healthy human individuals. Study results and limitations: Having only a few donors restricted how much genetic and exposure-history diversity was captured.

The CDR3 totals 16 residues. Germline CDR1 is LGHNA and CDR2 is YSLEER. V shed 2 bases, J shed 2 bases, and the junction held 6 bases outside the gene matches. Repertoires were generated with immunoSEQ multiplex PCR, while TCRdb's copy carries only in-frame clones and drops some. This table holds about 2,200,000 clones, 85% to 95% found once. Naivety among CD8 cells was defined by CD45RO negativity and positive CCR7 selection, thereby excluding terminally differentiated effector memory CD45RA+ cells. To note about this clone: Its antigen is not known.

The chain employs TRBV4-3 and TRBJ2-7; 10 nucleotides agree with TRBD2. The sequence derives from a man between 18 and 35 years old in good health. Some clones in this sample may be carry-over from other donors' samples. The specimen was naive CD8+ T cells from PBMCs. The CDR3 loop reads CASSQSGRALPYEQYF. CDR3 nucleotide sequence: TGCGCCAGCAGCCAAAGCGGGAGGGCCTTGCCCTACGAGCAGTACTTC.